These T cell receptor beta chains were read from a single sample in a study of T cells in Graves' hyperthyroidism and ophthalmopathy. MiXCR was run by TCRdb on the multiplex PCR reads, yielding one entry per CDR3 protein. The table lists a few hundred thousand distinct CDR3 sequences, 40% to 55% of them singletons, with more than 7.5% in the top ten. The sequenced sample consisted of peripheral blood or thyroid tissue (not recorded which). The source is a woman younger than 35 with Graves' hyperthyroidism. CDR3s include the opening cysteine and the closing phenylalanine or tryptophan. Fields, in order: D gene, V gene, CDR3 length, J gene, clone size, CDR3 protein, CDR3 DNA. A D gene is named only where the DNA matches it firmly. The size entry is marked missing in some rows and otherwise reads once, few, many or a size class.

TRBD1	TRBV9	18	TRBJ2-2	many	CASSPWDRRNLNTGELFF	TGTGCCAGCAGCCCCTGGGACAGGAGGAATCTAAACACCGGGGAGCTGTTTTTT
TRBD2	TRBV10-3	14	TRBJ2-3	many	CAIGLAGGTDTQYF	TGTGCCATCGGACTAGCGGGAGGAACAGATACGCAGTATTTT
NA	TRBV2	13	TRBJ2-1	few	CASSVGAINEQFF	TGTGCCAGCAGTGTCGGGGCGATCAATGAGCAGTTCTTC
TRBD1	TRBV28	15	TRBJ2-7	NA	CASSFPQGAAYEQYF	TGTGCCAGCAGTTTCCCTCAGGGGGCCGCCTACGAGCAGTACTTC
NA	TRBV5-5	14	TRBJ2-7	NA	CASSFPSRGDEQYF	TGTGCCAGCAGCTTCCCCAGCAGGGGGGACGAGCAGTACTTC
TRBD1	TRBV11-1	14	TRBJ1-2	NA	CASSLAVDRVGYTF	TGTGCCAGCAGCTTAGCTGTCGACAGGGTTGGCTACACCTTC
NA	TRBV20-1	13	TRBJ1-2	many	CSAGGGQDYGYTF	TGCAGTGCCGGGGGGGGGCAGGACTATGGCTACACCTTC
TRBD1	TRBV7-8	16	TRBJ2-5	many	CASSPRQGAGGETQYF	TGTGCCAGCAGCCCCAGACAGGGGGCGGGTGGAGAGACCCAGTACTTC
NA	TRBV12-3/TRBV12-4	13	TRBJ1-4	many	CASSLRGYEKLFF	TGTGCCAGCAGTTTGAGAGGGTATGAAAAACTGTTTTTT
NA	TRBV12-3/TRBV12-4	14	TRBJ1-2	many	CASTKRDGTDGYTF	TGTGCCAGCACCAAAAGGGACGGCACGGACGGCTACACCTTC
NA	TRBV6-5	14	TRBJ2-7	few	CASSSTGGNYGQYF	TGTGCCAGCAGTTCGACAGGAGGAAACTACGGGCAGTACTTC
NA	TRBV5-6	15	TRBJ1-2	many	CASSNRANTSYGYTF	TGTGCCAGCAGCAACCGGGCCAATACGTCCTATGGCTACACCTTC
TRBD1	TRBV29-1	15	TRBJ1-3	many	CSVTTGTGSGNTIYF	TGCAGCGTTACCACTGGGACAGGGTCTGGAAACACCATATATTTT
TRBD2	TRBV15	15	TRBJ2-1	NA	CATSRELAGDNEQFF	TGTGCCACCAGCAGAGAATTAGCGGGGGACAATGAGCAGTTCTTC
NA	TRBV19	14	TRBJ1-6	NA	CASSSQEGVSPFHF	TGTGCCAGTAGTTCCCAAGAGGGGGTTTCACCCTTCCACTTT
NA	TRBV3-1	15	TRBJ2-5	many	CASSQDRPGRETQYF	TGTGCCAGCAGCCAAGATCGGCCCGGCCGAGAGACCCAGTACTTC